Reported below is one T cell receptor (beta chain). Its antigen is unknown. Other nucleotide sequences from this sample produce the same CDR3. This CDR3 has 13 amino acids. Looked up from germline, CDR1 is MDHEN and CDR2 is SYDVKM. The ends were cut back, 5 bases at V and 0 bases at J, with 7 bases in the middle. Assay used: immunoSEQ multiplex PCR; TCRdb lists only in-frame clones, some missing. The sample contains about 24,000 clones, about three fifths of which appear only once. This entry belongs to a study of tumor-infiltrating lymphocytes in localized non-small cell lung cancer. Background on the study: Resected tumor was paired with non-adjacent uninvolved lung from the same patient. General observations from the study: T-cell fraction did not differ between immunotypes IM1 and IM2.

The rearrangement uses TRBV28 and TRBJ1-1; no clear D. The receptor was derived from a human donor with non-small cell lung cancer. The sequenced sample was lung tumor tissue. The CDR3 bases are TGTGCCAGCAGTAAACAGCTGAACACTGAAGCTTTCTTT. The encoded protein is CASSKQLNTEAFF.